This T cell receptor (beta chain) was recorded in a study of blood T cell repertoires in COVID-19. Measured with immunoSEQ multiplex PCR; TCRdb has only the in-frame clones, and not every one. The sample lists some 350,000 clones, around 87% seen once, with approximately 5% in the top ten. The origin of this receptor is a woman in her 30s who had recovered from COVID-19. The source material was PBMCs or T cells enriched from blood (not recorded which).

CDR3 residues: CASSPDGGTYNEQFF. CDR3 DNA: TGTGCCAGCAGCCCGGACGGGGGAACCTACAATGAGCAGTTCTTC. The chain joins TRBV3-1 (or the pseudogene TRBV3-2) to TRBJ2-1, with D possibly being TRBD2 (6 bases). The CDR3 contains 15 residues. CDR1 is LGHDT and CDR2 is YNNKEL in the germline V gene (reference sequence). The V gene lost 4 bases and the J gene lost 2 bases, with 12 bases spanning the gap.